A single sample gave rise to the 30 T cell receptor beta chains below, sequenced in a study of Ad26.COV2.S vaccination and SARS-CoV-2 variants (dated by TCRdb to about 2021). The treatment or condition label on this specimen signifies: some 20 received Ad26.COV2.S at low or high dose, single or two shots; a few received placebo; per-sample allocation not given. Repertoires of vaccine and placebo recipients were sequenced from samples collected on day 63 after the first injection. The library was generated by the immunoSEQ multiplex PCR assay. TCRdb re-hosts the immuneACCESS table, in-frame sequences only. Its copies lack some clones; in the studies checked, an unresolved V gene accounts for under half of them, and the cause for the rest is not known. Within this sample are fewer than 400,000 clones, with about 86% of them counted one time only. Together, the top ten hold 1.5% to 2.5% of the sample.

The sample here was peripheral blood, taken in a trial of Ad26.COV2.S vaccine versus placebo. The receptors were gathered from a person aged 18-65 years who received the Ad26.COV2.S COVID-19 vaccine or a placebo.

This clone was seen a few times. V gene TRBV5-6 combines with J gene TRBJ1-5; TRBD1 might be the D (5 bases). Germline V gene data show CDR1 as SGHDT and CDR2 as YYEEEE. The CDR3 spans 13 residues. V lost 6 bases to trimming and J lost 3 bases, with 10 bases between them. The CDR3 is CASTDSPNQPQHF. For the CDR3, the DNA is TGTGCCAGCACCGACAGCCCCAATCAGCCCCAGCATTTT. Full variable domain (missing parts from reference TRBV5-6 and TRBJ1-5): DAGVTQSPTHLIKTRGQQVTLRCSPKSGHDTVSWYQQALGQGPQFIFQYYEEEERQRGNFPDRFSGHQFPNYSSELNVNALLLGDSALYLCASTDSPNQPQHFGDGTRLSIL.

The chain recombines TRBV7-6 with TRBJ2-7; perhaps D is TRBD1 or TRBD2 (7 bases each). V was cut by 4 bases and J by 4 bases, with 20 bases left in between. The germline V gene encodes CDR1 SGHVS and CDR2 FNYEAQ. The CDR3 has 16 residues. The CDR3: CASSSGHPGGGYEQYF. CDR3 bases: TGTGCCAGCAGCTCCGGCCACCCAGGGGGGGGATACGAGCAGTACTTC. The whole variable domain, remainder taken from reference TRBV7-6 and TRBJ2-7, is GAGVSQSPRYKVTKRGQDVALRCDPISGHVSLYWYRQALGQGPEFLTYFNYEAQQDKSGLPNDRFSAERPEGSISTLTIQRTEQRDSAMYRCASSSGHPGGGYEQYFGPGTRLTVT.

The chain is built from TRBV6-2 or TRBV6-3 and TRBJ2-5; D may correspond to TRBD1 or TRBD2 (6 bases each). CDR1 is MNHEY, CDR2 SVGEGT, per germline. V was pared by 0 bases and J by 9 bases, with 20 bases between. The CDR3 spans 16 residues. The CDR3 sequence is CASSYSGGTVGASQYF. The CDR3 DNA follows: TGTGCCAGCAGTTACTCAGGGGGGACGGTCGGCGCGTCCCAGTACTTC.

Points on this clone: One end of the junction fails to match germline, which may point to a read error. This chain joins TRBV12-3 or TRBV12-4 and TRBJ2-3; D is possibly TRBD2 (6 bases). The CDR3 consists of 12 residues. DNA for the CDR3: TGTGCCAGCAGTTTTGGGACCGGGGGTAAGGATTTT. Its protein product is CASSFGTGGKDF.

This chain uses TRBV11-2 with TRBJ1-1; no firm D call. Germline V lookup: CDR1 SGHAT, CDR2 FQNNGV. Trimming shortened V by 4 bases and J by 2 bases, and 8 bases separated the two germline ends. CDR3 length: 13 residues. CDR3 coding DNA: TGTGCCAGCAGCTCTCGGGTAAACACTGAAGCTTTCTTT. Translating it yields CASSSRVNTEAFF. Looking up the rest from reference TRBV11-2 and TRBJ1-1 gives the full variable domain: EAGVAQSPRYKIIEKRQSVAFWCNPISGHATLYWYQQILGQGPKLLIQFQNNGVVDDSQLPKDRFSAERLKGVDSTLKIQPAKLEDSAVYLCASSSRVNTEAFFGQGTRLTVV.

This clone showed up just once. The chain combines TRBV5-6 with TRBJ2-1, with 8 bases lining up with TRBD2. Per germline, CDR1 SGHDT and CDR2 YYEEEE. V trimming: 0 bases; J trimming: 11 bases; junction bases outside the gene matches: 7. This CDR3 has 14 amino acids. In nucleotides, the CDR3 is TGTGCCAGCAGCTTGGCCGCGGGGGGCGATAAGCAGTTCTTC. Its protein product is CASSLAAGGDKQFF.

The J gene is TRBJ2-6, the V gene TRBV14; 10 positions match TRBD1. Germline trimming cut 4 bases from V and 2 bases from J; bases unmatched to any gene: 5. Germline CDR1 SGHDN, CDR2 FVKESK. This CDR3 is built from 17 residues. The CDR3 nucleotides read TGTGCCAGCAGCCCCAGACAGGGGGCAGCTGGGGCCAACGTCCTGACTTTC. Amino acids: CASSPRQGAAGANVLTF.

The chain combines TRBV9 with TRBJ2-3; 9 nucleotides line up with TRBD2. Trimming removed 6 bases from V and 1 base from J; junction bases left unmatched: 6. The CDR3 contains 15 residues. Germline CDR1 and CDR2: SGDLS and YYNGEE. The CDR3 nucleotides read TGTGCCAGCACCAATAGCGGGGGACGCACAGATACGCAGTATTTT. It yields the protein CASTNSGGRTDTQYF. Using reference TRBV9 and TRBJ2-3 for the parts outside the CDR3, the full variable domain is DSGVTQTPKHLITATGQRVTLRCSPRSGDLSVYWYQQSLDQGLQFLIQYYNGEERAKGNILERFSAQQFPDLHSELNLSSLELGDSALYFCASTNSGGRTDTQYFGPGTRLTVL.

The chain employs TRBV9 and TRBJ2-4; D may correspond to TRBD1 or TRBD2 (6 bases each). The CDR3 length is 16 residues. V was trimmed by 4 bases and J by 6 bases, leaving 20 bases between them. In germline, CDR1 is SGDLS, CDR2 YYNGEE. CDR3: CASSYDGGLAINIQYF. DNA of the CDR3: TGTGCCAGCAGCTACGATGGGGGGCTGGCTATAAACATTCAGTACTTC.

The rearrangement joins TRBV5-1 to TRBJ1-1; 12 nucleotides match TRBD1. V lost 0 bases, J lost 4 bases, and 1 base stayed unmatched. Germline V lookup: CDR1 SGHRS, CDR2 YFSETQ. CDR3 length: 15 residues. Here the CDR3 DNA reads TGCGCCAGCAGCTTGGCGGGACAGGGGGCCACTGAAGCTTTCTTT. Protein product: CASSLAGQGATEAFF.

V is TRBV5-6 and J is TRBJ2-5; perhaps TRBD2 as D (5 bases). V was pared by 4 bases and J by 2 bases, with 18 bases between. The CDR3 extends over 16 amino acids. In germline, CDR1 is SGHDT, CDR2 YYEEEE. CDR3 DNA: TGTGCCAGCAGCCTAGATTTAAGGACTGGACAAGAGACCCAGTACTTC. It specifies CASSLDLRTGQETQYF.

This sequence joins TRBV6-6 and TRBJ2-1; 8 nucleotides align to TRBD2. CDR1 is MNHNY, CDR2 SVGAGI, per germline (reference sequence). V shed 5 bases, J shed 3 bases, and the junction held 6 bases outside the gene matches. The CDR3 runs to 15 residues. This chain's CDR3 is CASSTIAGSYNEQFF. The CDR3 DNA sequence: TGTGCCAGCAGTACTATAGCGGGGAGCTACAATGAGCAGTTCTTC.

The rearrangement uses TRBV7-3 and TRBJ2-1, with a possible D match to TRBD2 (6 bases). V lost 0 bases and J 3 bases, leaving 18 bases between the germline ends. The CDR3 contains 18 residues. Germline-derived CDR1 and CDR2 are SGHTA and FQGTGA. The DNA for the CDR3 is TGTGCCAGCAGCTTAACGGGGGGTCCCACCCGGGGCTACAATGAGCAGTTCTTC. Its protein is CASSLTGGPTRGYNEQFF.

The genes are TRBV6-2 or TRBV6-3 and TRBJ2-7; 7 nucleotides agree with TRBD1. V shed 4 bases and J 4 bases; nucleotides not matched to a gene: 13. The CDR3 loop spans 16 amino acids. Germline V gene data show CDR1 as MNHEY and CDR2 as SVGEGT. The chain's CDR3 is CASSWDRLHSPYEQYF. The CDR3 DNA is TGTGCCAGCAGTTGGGACAGACTGCATTCACCTTACGAGCAGTACTTC.

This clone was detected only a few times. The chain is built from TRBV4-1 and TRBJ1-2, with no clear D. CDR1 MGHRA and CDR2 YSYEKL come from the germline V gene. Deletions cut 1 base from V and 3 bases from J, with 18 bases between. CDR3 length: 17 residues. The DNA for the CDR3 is TGCGCCAGCAGCCAAGGGGAGTGGCACCAAATCGACTATGGCTACACCTTC. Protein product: CASSQGEWHQIDYGYTF.

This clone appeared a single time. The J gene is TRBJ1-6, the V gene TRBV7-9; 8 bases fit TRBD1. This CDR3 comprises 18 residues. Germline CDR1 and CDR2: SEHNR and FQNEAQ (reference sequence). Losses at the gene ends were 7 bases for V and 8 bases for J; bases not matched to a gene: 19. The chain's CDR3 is CASTRQGSSIGGYSPLHF. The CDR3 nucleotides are TGTGCCAGCACCCGACAGGGGTCGTCTATTGGGGGATATTCACCCCTCCACTTT.

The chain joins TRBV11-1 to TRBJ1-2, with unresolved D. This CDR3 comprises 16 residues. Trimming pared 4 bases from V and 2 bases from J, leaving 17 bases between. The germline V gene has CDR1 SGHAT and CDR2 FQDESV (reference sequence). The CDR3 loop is CASSYRGEGGNYGYTF. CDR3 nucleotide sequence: TGTGCCAGCAGCTATCGGGGTGAAGGAGGGAACTATGGCTACACCTTC. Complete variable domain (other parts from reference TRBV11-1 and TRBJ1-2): EAEVAQSPRYKITEKSQAVAFWCDPISGHATLYWYRQILGQGPELLVQFQDESVVDDSQLPKDRFSAERLKGVDSTLKIQPAELGDSAMYLCASSYRGEGGNYGYTFGSGTRLTVV.

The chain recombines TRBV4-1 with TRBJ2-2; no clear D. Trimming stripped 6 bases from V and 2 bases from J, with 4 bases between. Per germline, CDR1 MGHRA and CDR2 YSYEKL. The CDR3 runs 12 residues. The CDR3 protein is CASSPNTGELFF. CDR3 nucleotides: TGCGCCAGCAGTCCCAACACCGGGGAGCTGTTTTTT.

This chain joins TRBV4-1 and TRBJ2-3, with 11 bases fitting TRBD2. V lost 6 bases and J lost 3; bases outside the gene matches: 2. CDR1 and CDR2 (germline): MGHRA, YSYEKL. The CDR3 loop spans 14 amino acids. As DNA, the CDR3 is TGCGCCAGCAGACGGACTAGCGGGACAGATACGCAGTATTTT. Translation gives CASRRTSGTDTQYF.

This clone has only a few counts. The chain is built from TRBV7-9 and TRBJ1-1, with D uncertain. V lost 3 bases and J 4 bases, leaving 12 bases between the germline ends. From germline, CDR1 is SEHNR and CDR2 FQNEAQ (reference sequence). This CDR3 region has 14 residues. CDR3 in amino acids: CASSFGVSGTEAFF. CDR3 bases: TGTGCCAGCAGCTTCGGAGTGAGTGGCACTGAAGCTTTCTTT.

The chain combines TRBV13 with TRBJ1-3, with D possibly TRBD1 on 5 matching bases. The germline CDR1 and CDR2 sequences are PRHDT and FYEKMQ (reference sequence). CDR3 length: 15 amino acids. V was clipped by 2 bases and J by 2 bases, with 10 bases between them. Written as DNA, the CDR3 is TGTGCCAGCAGCTTACAGGGAGCCCCTGGAAACACCATATATTTT. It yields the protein CASSLQGAPGNTIYF.

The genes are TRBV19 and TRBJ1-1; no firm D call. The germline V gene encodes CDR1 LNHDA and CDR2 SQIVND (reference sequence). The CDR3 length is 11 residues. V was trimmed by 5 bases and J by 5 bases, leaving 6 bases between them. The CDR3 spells CASSGITEAFF. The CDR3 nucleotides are TGTGCCAGTAGTGGGATAACTGAAGCTTTCTTT.

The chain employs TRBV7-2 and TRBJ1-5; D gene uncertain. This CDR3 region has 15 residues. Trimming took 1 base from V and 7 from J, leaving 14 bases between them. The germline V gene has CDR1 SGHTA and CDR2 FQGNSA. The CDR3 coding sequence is TGTGCCAGCAGCTTAGTGGCGGCCGCGGGACAGCCCCAGCATTTT. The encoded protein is CASSLVAAAGQPQHF.

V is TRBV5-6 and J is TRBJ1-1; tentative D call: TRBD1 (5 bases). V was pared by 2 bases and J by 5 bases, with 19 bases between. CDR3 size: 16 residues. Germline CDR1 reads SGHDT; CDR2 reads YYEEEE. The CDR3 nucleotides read TGTGCCAGCAGCTTAGATGGGGGGTATCGGGGTACTGAAGCTTTCTTT. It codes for CASSLDGGYRGTEAFF.

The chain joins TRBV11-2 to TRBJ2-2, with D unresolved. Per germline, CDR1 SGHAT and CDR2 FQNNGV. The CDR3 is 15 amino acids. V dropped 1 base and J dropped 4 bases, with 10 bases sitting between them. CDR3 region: CASSLGQTLTGELFF. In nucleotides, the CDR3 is TGTGCCAGCAGCTTAGGGCAGACGCTCACCGGGGAGCTGTTTTTT.

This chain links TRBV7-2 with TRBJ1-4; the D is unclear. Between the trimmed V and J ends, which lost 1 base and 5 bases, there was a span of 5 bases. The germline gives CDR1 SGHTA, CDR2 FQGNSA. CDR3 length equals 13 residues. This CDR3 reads CASSLDRNEKLFF. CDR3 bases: TGTGCCAGCAGCTTAGATAGAAATGAAAAACTGTTTTTT.

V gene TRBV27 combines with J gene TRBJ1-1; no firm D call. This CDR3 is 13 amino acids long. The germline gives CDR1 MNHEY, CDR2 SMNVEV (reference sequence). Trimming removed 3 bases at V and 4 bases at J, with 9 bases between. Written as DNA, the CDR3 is TGTGCCAGCAGTTTGGGGAGGGCCACTGAAGCTTTCTTT. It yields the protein CASSLGRATEAFF.

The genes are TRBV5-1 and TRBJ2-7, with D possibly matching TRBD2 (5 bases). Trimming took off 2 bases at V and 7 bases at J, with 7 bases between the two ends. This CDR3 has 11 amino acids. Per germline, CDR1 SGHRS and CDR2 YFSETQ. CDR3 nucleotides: TGCGCCAGCAGCTTTACGGGGGAGCAGTACTTC. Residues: CASSFTGEQYF. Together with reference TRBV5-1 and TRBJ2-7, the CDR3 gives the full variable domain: KAGVTQTPRYLIKTRGQQVTLSCSPISGHRSVSWYQQTPGQGLQFLFEYFSETQRNKGNFPGRFSGRQFSNSRSEMNVSTLELGDSALYLCASSFTGEQYFGPGTRLTVT.

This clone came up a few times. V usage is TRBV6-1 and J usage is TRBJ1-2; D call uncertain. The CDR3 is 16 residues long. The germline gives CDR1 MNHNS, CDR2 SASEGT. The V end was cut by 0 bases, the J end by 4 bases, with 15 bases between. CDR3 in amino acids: CASSEALGLSPYGYTF. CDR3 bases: TGTGCCAGCAGTGAAGCGCTTGGACTTTCACCCTATGGCTACACCTTC.

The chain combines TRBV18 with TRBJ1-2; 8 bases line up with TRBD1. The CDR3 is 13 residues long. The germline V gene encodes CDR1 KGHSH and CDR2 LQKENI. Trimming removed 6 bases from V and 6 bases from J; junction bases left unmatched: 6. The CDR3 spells CASSQDREHGYTF. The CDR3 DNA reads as TGTGCCAGCTCGCAGGACAGGGAGCATGGCTACACCTTC.